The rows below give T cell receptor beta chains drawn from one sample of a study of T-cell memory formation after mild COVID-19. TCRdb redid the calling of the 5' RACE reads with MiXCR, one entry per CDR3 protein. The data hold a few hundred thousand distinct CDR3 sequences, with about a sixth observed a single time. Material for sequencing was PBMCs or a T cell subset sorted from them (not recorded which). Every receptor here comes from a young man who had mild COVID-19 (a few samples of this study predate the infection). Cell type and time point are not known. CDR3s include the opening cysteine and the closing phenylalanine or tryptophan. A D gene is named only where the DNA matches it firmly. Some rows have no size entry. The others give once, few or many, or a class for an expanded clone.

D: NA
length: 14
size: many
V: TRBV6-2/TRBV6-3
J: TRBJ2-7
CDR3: CASSWDPLSYEQYF
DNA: TGTGCCAGCAGTTGGGACCCCCTCTCCTACGAGCAGTACTTC

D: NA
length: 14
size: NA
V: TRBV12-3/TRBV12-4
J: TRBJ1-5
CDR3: CASSWGFGLQPQHF
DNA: TGTGCCAGCAGTTGGGGTTTTGGACTTCAGCCCCAGCATTTT

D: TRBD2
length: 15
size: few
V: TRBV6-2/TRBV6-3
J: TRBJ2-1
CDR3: CASSAAGTKDNEQFF
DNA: TGTGCCAGCAGTGCCGCCGGGACTAAAGACAATGAGCAGTTCTTC

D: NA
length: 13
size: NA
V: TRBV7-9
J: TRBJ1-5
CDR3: CASSPDFPMPQHF
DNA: TGTGCCAGCAGTCCTGACTTTCCGATGCCCCAGCATTTT

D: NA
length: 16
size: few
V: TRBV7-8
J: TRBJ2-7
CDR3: CASSWGVKGSNGEQYF
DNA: TGTGCCAGCAGCTGGGGGGTGAAGGGAAGTAACGGCGAGCAGTACTTC

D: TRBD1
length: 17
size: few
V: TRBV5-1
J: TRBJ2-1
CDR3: CASNPHSGTGFGNEQFF
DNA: TGCGCCAGCAACCCCCACTCCGGGACAGGGTTCGGAAATGAGCAGTTCTTC

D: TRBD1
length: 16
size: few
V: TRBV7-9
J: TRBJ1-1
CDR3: CASSSGTGGANTEAFF
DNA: TGTGCCAGCAGCTCGGGGACAGGGGGCGCGAACACTGAAGCTTTCTTT

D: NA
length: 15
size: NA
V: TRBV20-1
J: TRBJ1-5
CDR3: CSARDQARSNQPQHF
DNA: TGCAGTGCTAGGGACCAGGCGCGGAGCAATCAGCCCCAGCATTTT

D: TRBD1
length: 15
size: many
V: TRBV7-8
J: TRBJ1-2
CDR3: CASSTGTEIYGGYTF
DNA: TGTGCCAGCAGCACCGGGACAGAGATCTATGGCGGCTACACCTTC

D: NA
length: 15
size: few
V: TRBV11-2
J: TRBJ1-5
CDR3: CASSLATGFNQPQHF
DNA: TGTGCCAGCAGCTTAGCGACAGGATTCAATCAGCCCCAGCATTTT

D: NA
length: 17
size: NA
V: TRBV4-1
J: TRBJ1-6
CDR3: CASSQDWSSSYNSPLHF
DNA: TGCGCCAGCAGCCAAGATTGGTCGAGCTCCTATAATTCACCCCTCCACTTT

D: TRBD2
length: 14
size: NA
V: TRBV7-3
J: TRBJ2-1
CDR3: CASSSRGGADEQFF
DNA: TGTGCCAGCAGCTCTCGCGGGGGGGCCGATGAGCAGTTCTTC

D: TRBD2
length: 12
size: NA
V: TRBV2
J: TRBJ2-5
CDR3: CARGLAAKTQYF
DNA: TGTGCCCGCGGACTAGCGGCAAAGACCCAGTACTTC

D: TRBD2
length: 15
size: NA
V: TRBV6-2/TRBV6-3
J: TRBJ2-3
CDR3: CASSYWRGDTDTQYF
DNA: TGTGCCAGCAGTTACTGGCGGGGGGATACAGATACGCAGTATTTT

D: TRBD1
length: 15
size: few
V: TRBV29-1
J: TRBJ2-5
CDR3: CSVPPDRGRQETQYF
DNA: TGCAGCGTGCCCCCGGACAGGGGACGGCAAGAGACCCAGTACTTC

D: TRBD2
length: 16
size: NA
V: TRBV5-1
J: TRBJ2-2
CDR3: CASSPPWGGTTGELFF
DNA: TGCGCCAGCAGCCCCCCTTGGGGGGGTACCACCGGGGAGCTGTTTTTT

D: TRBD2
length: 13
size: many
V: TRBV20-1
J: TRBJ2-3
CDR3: CSAPGLGADTQYF
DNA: TGCAGTGCCCCGGGACTAGGTGCAGATACGCAGTATTTT

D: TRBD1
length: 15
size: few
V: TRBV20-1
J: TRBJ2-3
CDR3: CSARPRQGNTDTQYF
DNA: TGCAGTGCTAGACCGAGACAGGGAAACACAGATACGCAGTATTTT

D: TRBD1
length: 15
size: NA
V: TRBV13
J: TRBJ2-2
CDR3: CASSWGQGATGELFF
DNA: TGTGCCAGCAGCTGGGGACAGGGGGCCACCGGGGAGCTGTTTTTT

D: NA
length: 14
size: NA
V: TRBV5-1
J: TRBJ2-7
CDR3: CASSSLSGAYEQYF
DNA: TGCGCCAGCAGCTCACTATCAGGAGCCTACGAGCAGTACTTC

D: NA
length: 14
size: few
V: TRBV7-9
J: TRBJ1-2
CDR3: CASSLMSPGYGYTF
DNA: TGTGCCAGCAGCTTAATGAGTCCTGGCTATGGCTACACCTTC

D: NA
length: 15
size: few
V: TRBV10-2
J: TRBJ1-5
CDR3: CASSEAAASNQPQHF
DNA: TGCGCCAGCAGTGAAGCGGCTGCTAGCAATCAGCCCCAGCATTTT

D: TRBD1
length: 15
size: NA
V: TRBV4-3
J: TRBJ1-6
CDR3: CASSPTGVRIGTLHF
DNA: TGCGCCAGCAGCCCGACAGGGGTTCGAATCGGGACCCTCCACTTT

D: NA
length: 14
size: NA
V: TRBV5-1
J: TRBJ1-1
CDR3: CASSRSGEATEAFF
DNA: TGCGCCAGCAGCCGGAGCGGGGAGGCCACTGAAGCTTTCTTT

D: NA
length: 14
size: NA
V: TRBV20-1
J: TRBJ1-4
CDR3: CSARLGATNEKLFF
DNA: TGCAGTGCTAGGTTGGGGGCAACTAATGAAAAACTGTTTTTT

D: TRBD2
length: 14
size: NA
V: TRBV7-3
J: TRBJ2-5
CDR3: CASSLMGGRETQYF
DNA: TGTGCCAGCAGCTTAATGGGAGGGAGGGAGACCCAGTACTTC

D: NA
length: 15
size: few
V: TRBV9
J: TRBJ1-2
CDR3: CASSPTSGIPYGYTF
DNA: TGTGCCAGCAGCCCTACTTCTGGGATCCCTTATGGCTACACCTTC

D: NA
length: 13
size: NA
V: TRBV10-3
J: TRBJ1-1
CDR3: CAISEGRGTEAFF
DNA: TGTGCCATCAGTGAGGGGAGGGGCACTGAAGCTTTCTTT

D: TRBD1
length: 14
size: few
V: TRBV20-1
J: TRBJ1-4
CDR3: CSAREDRGEEKLFF
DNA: TGCAGTGCTAGGGAGGACAGGGGAGAAGAAAAACTGTTTTTT

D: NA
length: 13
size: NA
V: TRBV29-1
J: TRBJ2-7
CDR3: CSVGGDWTYEQYF
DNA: TGCAGCGTTGGAGGGGACTGGACCTACGAGCAGTACTTC

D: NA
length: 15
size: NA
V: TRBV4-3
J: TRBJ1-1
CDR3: CASSSWQGRGSEAFF
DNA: TGCGCCAGCAGCAGCTGGCAGGGGAGGGGCTCTGAAGCTTTCTTT

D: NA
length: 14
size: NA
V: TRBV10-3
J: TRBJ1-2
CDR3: CAIKNRDPSYGYTF
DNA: TGTGCCATCAAGAACAGGGACCCCTCCTATGGCTACACCTTC

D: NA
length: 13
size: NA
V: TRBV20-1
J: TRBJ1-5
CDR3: CSASDVSNQPQHF
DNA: TGCAGTGCATCGGACGTTAGCAATCAGCCCCAGCATTTT

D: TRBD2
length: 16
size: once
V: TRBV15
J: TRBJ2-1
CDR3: CATSRDLAGGQNEQFF
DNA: TGTGCCACCAGCAGAGATCTAGCGGGGGGCCAAAATGAGCAGTTCTTC

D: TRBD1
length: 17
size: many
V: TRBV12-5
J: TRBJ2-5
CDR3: CASGSSRDRLGSETQYF
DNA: TGTGCTAGTGGTTCGTCCCGGGACAGGCTGGGATCCGAGACCCAGTACTTC

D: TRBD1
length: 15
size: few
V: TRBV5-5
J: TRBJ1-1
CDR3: CASSLSQGMNTEAFF
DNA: TGTGCCAGCAGCTTATCACAGGGGATGAACACTGAAGCTTTCTTT

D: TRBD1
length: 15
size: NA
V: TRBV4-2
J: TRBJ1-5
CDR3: CASSLQGASNQPQHF
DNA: TGTGCCAGCAGTCTCCAGGGGGCAAGCAATCAGCCCCAGCATTTT

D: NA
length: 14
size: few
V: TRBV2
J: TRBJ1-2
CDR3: CASSEAAVNYGYTF
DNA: TGTGCCAGCAGTGAAGCGGCAGTAAACTATGGCTACACCTTC

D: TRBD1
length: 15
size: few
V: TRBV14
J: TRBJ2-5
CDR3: CASSPRTDRGETQYF
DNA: TGTGCCAGCAGCCCTCGGACGGACAGGGGAGAGACCCAGTACTTC

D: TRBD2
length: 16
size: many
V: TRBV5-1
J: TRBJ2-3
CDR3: CASSLDPGLATDTQYF
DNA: TGCGCCAGCAGCTTGGATCCGGGACTAGCAACAGATACGCAGTATTTT

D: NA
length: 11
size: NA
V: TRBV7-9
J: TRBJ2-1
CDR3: CASSFPHEQFF
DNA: TGTGCCAGCAGCTTTCCCCATGAGCAGTTCTTC

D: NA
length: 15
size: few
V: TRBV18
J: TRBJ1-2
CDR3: CASSPPNTANYGYTF
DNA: TGTGCCAGCTCACCACCCAACACAGCTAACTATGGCTACACCTTC

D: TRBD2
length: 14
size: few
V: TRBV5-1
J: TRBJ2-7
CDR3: CASSPRAGGVEQYF
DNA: TGCGCCAGCAGCCCCAGAGCGGGGGGTGTCGAGCAGTACTTC

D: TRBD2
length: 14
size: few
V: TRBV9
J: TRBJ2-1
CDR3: CASTGTSGGREQFF
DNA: TGTGCCAGCACCGGGACTAGCGGGGGTAGGGAGCAGTTCTTC

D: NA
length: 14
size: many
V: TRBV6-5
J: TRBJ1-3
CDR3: CASKDPGQGNTIYF
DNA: TGTGCCAGCAAAGACCCGGGACAAGGGAACACCATATATTTT

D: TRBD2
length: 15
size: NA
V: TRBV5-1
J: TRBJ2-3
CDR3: CASRRGGGVLDTQYF
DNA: TGCGCCAGCAGGCGTGGCGGGGGGGTTTTAGATACGCAGTATTTT

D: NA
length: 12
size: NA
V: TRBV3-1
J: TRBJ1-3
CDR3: CASSHTGNTIYF
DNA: TGTGCCAGCAGCCACACTGGAAACACCATATATTTT

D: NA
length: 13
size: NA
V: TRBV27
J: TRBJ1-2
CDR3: CATHGWQGSGYTF
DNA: TGTGCCACCCACGGGTGGCAGGGGAGCGGCTACACCTTC

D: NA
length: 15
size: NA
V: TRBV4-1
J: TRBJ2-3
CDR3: CASSPLPGVPDTQYF
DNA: TGCGCCAGCAGCCCTCTCCCGGGGGTTCCAGATACGCAGTATTTT

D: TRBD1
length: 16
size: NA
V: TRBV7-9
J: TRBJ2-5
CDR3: CASYRDRISIRETQYF
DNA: TGTGCCAGCTACCGGGACAGAATATCGATTAGGGAGACCCAGTACTTC

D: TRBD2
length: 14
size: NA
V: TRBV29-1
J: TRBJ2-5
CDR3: CSVPGLAGQETQYF
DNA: TGCAGCGTCCCGGGACTAGCGGGGCAAGAGACCCAGTACTTC

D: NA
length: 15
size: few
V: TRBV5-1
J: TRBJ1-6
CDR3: CASSLGSAYNSPLHF
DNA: TGCGCCAGCAGCTTGGGCTCAGCCTATAATTCACCCCTCCACTTT

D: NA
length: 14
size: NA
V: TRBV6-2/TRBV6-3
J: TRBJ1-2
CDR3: CASSYSQTGYGYTF
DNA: TGTGCCAGCAGTTACTCGCAGACGGGCTATGGCTACACCTTC